This T cell receptor beta chain was recorded in a study of shared clonotypes between healthy human individuals (dated by TCRdb to the early 2020s). Study-wide context: Three men and two women, aged 18 to 49 years, made up the cohort. Per donor, leukapheresis produced somewhere between about 0.85 and 9.5 billion PBMCs. To estimate repertoire size and how much clonotype sharing occurs between individuals, the study deeply sequenced the blood TCR repertoires of about five healthy adults. Different laboratories and diverse techniques were used to prepare libraries and sequence TCR repertoires, to increase sequencing depth and limit assay-specific biases. Per donor, three plates each were used for CD4 naive and CD4 memory, two for CD8 naive, and one for CD8 memory. Overall results and qualifications from the work: Across a few donors, roughly 5.1% of naive CD4, approximately 4% of naive CD8, 2% to 2.5% of memory CD4, and under 0.45% of memory CD8 clonotypes were shared. Estimated clonotype richness was generally larger for naive than for memory subsets. Compared with non-shared clonotypes, the clonotypes found in all four sorted-subset donors had higher generation probabilities. Because the study included only a small number of donors, the genetic and exposure-history diversity represented was limited. Incomplete sequencing was indicated by rarefaction of sorted-subset datasets, despite the large sequencing depth. Sampling was restricted to blood, and TCR repertoires in tissues likely differ from the TCR repertoires found in blood. Pairwise subsampling indicated that sequencing depth was expected to affect the degree of clonotype sharing among donors.

Using the deep immunoSEQ assay, TCR CDR3 regions were amplified from genomic DNA by multiplex PCR. Extracted genomic DNA from each cell subset was spread evenly across all wells of several immunoSEQ 96-well plates, with each plate serving as a replicate. For sorted subsets, each replicate PCR was loaded with roughly 190 ng genomic DNA, equivalent to about 33,000 T cell genomes. Purified libraries were quantified with a Qubit 3.0 fluorometer, sized on a Bioanalyzer 2100, and re-quantified with the KAPA Library Quantification kit. Every immunoSEQ 96-well plate was sequenced on a separate single-read 150-cycle Illumina NextSeq 550 flow cell. The published analysis was carried out like this. Because the immunoSEQ output included only junctional sequences and no quality scores, the filtering could not be the same as the filtering used for full-length reads. To assign V/J genes and CDR3, sequences were annotated using PyIR, a Python wrapper for IgBLAST v1.9, with IMGT germline references. Reads were filtered out if the reads had weak V/J assignments (E-value above 1e-6), no CDR3, stop codons, out-of-frame junctions, or ambiguous translated residues. V3J clonotypes were defined by identical inferred V gene, J gene, and CDR3 amino acid sequence. Percentage overlap between repertoires was computed as shared unique clonotypes divided by the size of the smaller repertoire. Three approaches were used to assess repertoire richness: RTK rarefaction, the Chao1 estimator, and Recon v2.1 estimates of unobserved clonotypes. Generation probabilities for all TCRbeta clonotypes obtained by the gDNA method from a handful of donors were computed using OLGA. The clones in this table, taken by TCRdb from immuneACCESS, are in-frame only. Not every clone is retained; where verified, under half of the shortfall comes from an unresolved V gene, and the cause of the rest is unknown. The V and J calls and the clone size are those of that table, but D and trimming were determined from the DNA. This sample holds approximately 500,000 clones; less than 96% were observed only once. Clones ranked in the top ten supply approximately 0.062% of the sample.

Healthy HIV-negative adults with no recently reported acute infections or vaccinations were included as donors. Every donor was a Caucasian adult residing in Nashville, Tennessee, USA. Magnetic negative selection was used to enrich CD4+ T cells, after which naive cells were positively selected on CD45RA and the negative fraction became the memory subset. Blood was obtained by leukapheresis, after which PBMCs were separated by Ficoll-Histopaque density gradient centrifugation and cryopreserved in liquid nitrogen vapor phase. Analytical flow cytometry was used to check the purity and quantity of every magnetically sorted T cell population. Each sorted fraction had its genomic DNA isolated and then quantified by UV absorbance on a Nanodrop 2000c. In its sample, this clone was seen once. No antigen is known for it. Base-call qualities are not available, and no considerably larger clone is one nucleotide away. Other nucleotide sequences from this sample produce the same CDR3.

The sequencing sample was made of naive CD4+ T cells sorted from blood. Explained via the paper, the cell subset or site label denotes: CD45RA+ positively selected. This TCR came from a woman aged 25 to 45 in good health.

The sequenced DNA is TGTGCCAGCAGTTCCGACAGCTATGGCTACACCTTC. Translated, this gives CASSSDSYGYTF. This receptor chain uses TRBV28 and TRBJ1-2, and TRBD1 may be the D gene, going by 5 matching bases. There are 12 amino acids in the CDR3, from cysteine to phenylalanine inclusive. The entry retains the CDR3 DNA only, 36 bases that are in frame from base 1. Trimming costs V 4 bases and J 4 bases, and their ends lie 7 bases apart. According to the germline V gene, CDR1 reads MDHEN and CDR2 reads SYDVKM.